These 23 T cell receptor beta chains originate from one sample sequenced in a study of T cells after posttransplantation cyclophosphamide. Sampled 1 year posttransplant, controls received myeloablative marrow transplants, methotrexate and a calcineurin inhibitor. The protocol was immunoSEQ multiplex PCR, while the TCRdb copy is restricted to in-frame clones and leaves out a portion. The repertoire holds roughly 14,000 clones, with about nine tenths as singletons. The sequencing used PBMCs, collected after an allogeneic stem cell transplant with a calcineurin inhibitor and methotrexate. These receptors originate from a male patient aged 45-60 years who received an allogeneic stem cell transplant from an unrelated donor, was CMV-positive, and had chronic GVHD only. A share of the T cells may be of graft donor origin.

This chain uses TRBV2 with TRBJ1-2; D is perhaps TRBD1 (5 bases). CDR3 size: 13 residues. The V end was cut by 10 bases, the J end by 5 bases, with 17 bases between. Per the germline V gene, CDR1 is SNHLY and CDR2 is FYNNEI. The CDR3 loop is CATSPGTSYGYTF. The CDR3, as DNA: TGTGCCACCAGCCCAGGGACTTCTTATGGCTACACCTTC.

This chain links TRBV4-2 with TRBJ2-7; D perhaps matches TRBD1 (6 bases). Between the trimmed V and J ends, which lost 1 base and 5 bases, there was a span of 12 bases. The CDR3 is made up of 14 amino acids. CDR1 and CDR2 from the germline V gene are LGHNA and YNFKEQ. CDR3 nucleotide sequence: TGTGCCAGCAGCCAAGCGCCCGGGACACACGAGCAGTACTTC. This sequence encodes CASSQAPGTHEQYF.

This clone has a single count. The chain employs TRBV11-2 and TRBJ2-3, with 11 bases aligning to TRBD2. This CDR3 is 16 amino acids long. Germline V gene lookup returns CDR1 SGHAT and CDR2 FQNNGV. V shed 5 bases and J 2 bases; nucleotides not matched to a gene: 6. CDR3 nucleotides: TGTGCCAGCAGCGAAGGGACTAGCGGAATCACAGATACGCAGTATTTT. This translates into CASSEGTSGITDTQYF.

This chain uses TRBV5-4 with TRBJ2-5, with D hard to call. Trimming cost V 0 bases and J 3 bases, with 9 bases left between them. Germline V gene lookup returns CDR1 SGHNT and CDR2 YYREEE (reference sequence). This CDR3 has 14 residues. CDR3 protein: CASSLGYTEETQYF. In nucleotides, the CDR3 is TGTGCCAGCAGCTTGGGATACACCGAAGAGACCCAGTACTTC.

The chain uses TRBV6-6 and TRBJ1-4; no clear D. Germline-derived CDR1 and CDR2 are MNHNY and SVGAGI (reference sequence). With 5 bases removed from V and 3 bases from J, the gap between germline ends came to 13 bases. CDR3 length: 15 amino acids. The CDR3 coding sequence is TGTGCCAGCAGTCACCGGAGTTTGTCTAATGAAAAACTGTTTTTT. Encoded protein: CASSHRSLSNEKLFF.

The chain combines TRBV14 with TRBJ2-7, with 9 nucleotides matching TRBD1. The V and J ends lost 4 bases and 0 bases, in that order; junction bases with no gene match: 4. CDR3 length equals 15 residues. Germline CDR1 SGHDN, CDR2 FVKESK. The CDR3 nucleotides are TGTGCCAGCAGCCTCGGACAGGGGCCCTCCTACGAGCAGTACTTC. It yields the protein CASSLGQGPSYEQYF.

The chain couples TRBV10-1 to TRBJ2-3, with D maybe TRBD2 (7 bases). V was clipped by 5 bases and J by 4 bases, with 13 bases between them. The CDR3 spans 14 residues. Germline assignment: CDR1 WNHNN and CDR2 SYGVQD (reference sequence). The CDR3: CASSLGGPADTQYF. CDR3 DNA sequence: TGCGCCAGCAGTTTGGGGGGGCCGGCAGATACGCAGTATTTT.

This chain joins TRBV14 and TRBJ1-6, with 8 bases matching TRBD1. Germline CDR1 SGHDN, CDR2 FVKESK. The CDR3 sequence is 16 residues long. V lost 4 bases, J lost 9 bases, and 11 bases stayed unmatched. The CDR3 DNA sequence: TGTGCCAGCAGCCCCACAGGGGGATCGTCCGGTTCACCCCTCCACTTT. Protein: CASSPTGGSSGSPLHF. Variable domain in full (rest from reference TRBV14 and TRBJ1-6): EAGVTQFPSHSVIEKGQTVTLRCDPISGHDNLYWYRRVMGKEIKFLLHFVKESKQDESGMPNNRFLAERTGGTYSTLKVQPAELEDSGVYFCASSPTGGSSGSPLHFGNGTRLTVT.

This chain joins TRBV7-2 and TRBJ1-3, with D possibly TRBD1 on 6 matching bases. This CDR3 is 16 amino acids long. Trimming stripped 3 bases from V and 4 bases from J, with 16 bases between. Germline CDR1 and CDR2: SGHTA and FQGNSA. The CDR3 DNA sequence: TGTGCCAGCAGCTTGGGCGGGGGCGGTATGGGAAACACCATATATTTT. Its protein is CASSLGGGGMGNTIYF.

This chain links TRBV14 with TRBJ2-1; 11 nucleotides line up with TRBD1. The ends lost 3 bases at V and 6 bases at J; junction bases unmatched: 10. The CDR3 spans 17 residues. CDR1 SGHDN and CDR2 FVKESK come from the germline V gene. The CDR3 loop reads CASSHLGRDRGGNEQFF. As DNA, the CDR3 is TGTGCCAGCAGCCATCTGGGGCGGGACAGGGGGGGCAATGAGCAGTTCTTC.

CDR3 DNA sequence: TGTGCCAGCAGCTCTCGACAGGCCTACAATCAGCCCCAGCATTTT. Translated: CASSSRQAYNQPQHF. This chain links TRBV5-6 with TRBJ1-5; a weak D match, TRBD1 (6 bases). CDR1 and CDR2 (germline): SGHDT, YYEEEE. The CDR3 runs 15 residues. The V end lost 3 bases, the J end lost 3 bases, and 13 bases lay between the germline ends.

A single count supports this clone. CDR3 sequence: CAITENSNQPQHF. The CDR3 DNA reads TGTGCCATCACAGAAAATAGCAATCAGCCCCAGCATTTT. The chain recombines TRBV10-3 with TRBJ1-5; D remains unclear. Germline V CDR1 and CDR2: ENHRY, SYGVKD. The CDR3 sequence is 13 residues long. V shed 7 bases and J shed 0 bases, with 7 bases lying between them.

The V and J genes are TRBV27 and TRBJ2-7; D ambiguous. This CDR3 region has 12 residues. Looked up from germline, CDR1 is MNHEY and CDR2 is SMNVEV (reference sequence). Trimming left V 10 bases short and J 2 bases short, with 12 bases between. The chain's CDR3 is CATSSATYEQYF. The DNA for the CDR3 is TGTGCCACTTCGAGCGCAACCTACGAGCAGTACTTC.

CDR3 bases: TGCGCCAGCAGCTTAGAGGACAGGGACGAAAAACTGTTTTTT. Encoded protein: CASSLEDRDEKLFF. V gene TRBV5-1 combines with J gene TRBJ1-4, with 8 bases identical to TRBD1. Trimming took 2 bases from V and 8 from J; bases not matched to a gene: 5. Germline CDR1 is SGHRS and CDR2 is YFSETQ. The CDR3 sequence is 14 residues long.

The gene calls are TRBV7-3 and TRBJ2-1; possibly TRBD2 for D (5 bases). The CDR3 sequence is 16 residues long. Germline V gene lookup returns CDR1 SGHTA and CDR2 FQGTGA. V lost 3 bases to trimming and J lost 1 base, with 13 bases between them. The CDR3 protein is CASSLEAWGSYNEQFF. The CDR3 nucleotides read TGTGCCAGCAGCTTGGAGGCCTGGGGATCCTACAATGAGCAGTTCTTC.

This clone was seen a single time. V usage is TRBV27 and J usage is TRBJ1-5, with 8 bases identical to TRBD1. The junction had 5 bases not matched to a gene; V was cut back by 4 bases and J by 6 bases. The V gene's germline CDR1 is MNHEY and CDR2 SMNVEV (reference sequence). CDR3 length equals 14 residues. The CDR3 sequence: CASSSGQGIQPQHF. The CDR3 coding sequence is TGTGCCAGCAGTTCCGGACAGGGCATTCAGCCCCAGCATTTT.

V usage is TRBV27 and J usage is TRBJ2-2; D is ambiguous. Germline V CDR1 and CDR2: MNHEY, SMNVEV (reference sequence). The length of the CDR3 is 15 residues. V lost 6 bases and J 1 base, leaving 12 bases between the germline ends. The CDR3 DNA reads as TGTGCCAGCAGCCCACATCAGATGAACACCGGGGAGCTGTTTTTT. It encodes CASSPHQMNTGELFF.

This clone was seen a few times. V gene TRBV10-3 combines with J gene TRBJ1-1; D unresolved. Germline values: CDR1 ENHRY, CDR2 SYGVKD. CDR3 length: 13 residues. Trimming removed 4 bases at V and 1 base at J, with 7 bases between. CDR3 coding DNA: TGTGCCATCAGTGTTAACAGGAACACTGAAGCTTTCTTT. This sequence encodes CAISVNRNTEAFF.

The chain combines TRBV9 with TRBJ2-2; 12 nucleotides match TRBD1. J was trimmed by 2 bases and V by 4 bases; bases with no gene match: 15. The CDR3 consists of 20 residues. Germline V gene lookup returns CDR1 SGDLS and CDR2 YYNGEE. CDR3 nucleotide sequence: TGTGCCAGCAGCCCTCGGGACAGGGGGCTTCTAGCGATTAACACCGGGGAGCTGTTTTTT. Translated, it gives CASSPRDRGLLAINTGELFF.

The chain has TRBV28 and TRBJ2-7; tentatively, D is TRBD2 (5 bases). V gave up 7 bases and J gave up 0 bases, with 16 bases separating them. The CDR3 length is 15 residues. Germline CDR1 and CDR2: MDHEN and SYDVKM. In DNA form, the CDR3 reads TGTGCCAGCAACCTTAGGACGGGGAGCTCCTACGAGCAGTACTTC. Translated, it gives CASNLRTGSSYEQYF.

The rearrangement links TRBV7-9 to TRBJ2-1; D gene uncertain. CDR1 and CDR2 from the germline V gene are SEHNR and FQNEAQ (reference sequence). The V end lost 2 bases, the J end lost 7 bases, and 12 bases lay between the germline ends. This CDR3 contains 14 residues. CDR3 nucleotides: TGTGCCAGCAGCTTATCTCGATTACAGAATGAGCAGTTCTTC. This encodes CASSLSRLQNEQFF.

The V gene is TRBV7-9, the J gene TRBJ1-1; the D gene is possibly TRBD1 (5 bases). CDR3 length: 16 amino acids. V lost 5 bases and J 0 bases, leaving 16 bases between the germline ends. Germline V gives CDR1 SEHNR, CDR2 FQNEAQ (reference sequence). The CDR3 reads CASSPNSGLLNTEAFF. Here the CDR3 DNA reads TGTGCCAGCAGCCCCAATTCGGGACTCTTGAACACTGAAGCTTTCTTT.

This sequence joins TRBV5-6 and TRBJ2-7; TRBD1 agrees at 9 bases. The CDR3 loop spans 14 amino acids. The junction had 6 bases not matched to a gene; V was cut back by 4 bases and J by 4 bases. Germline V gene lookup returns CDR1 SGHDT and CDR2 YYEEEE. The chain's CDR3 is CASSPDRGNYEQYF. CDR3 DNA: TGTGCCAGCAGCCCGGACAGGGGTAATTACGAGCAGTACTTC.